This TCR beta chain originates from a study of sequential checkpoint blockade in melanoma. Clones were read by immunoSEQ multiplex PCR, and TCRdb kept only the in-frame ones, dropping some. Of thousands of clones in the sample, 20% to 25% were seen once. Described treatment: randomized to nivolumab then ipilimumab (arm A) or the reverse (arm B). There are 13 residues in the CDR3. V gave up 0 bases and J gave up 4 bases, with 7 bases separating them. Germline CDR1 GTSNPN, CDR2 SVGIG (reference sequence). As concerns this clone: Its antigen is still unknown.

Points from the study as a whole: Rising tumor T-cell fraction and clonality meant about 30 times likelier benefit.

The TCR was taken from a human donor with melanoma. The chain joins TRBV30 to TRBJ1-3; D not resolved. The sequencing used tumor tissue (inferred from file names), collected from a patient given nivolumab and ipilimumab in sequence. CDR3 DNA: TGTGCCTGGAGTGTACAGTCCGGAAACACCATATATTTT. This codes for CAWSVQSGNTIYF.